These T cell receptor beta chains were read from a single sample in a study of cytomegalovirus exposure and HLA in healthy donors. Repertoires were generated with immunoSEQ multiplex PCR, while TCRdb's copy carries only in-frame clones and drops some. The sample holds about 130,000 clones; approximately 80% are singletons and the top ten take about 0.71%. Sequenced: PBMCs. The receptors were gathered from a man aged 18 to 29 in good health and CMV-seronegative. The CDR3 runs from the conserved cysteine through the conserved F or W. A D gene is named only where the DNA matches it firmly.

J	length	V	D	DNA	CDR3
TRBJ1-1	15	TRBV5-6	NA	TGTGCCAGCAGCTTCACGGGGGGGCTTAACACTGAAGCTTTCTTT	CASSFTGGLNTEAFF
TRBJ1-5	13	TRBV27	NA	TGTGCCAGCAGAGGGGGATCCAATCAGCCCCAGCATTTT	CASRGGSNQPQHF
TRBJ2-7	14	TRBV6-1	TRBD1	TGTGCCACCATTCTGACAGGGGCATCCTACGAGCAGTACTTC	CATILTGASYEQYF
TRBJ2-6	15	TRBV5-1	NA	TGCGCCAGCAGCAGTACAGCCTCTGGGGCCAACGTCCTGACTTTC	CASSSTASGANVLTF
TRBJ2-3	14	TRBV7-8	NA	TGTGCCAGCAGCTTACTATTTAGCACAGATACGCAGTATTTT	CASSLLFSTDTQYF
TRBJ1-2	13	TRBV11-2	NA	TGTGCCAGCAGCTCCGCCGGGGACTATGGCTACACCTTC	CASSSAGDYGYTF
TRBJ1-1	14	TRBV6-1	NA	TGTGCCAGCAGTGGCGGACAGTTGAACACTGAAGCTTTCTTT	CASSGGQLNTEAFF
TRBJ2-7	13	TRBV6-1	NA	TGTGCCAGCAGAGTAAGAGAATCCTACGAGCAGTACTTC	CASRVRESYEQYF
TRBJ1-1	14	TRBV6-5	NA	TGTGCCAGCAGTTTTCAGGGCCCTAACACTGAAGCTTTCTTT	CASSFQGPNTEAFF
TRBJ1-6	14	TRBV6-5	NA	TGTGCCAGCAGCCAACAGGGTGTCGGTTCACCCCTCCACTTT	CASSQQGVGSPLHF
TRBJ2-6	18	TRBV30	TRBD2	TGTGCCTGGAGTGTAGGGGGCGGGGGGGCCTCTGGGGCCAACGTCCTGACTTTC	CAWSVGGGGASGANVLTF
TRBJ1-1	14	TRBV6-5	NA	TGTGCCAGCAGTGTTAAACGGGGGAACACTGAAGCTTTCTTT	CASSVKRGNTEAFF